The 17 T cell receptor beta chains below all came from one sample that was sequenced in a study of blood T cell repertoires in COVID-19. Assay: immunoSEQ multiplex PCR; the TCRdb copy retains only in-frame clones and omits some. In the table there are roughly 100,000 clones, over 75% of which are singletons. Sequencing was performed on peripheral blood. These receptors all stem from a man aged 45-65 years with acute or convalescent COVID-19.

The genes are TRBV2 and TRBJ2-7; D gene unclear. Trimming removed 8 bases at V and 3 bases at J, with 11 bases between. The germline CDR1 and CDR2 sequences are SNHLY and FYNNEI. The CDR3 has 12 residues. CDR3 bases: TGTGCCAGCGTCGCAGTTCGCTACGAGCAGTACTTC. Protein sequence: CASVAVRYEQYF.

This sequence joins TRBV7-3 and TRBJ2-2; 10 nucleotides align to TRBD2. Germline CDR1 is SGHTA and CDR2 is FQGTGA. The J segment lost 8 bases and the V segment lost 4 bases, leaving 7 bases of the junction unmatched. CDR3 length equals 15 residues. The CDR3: CASSSSSGSVGELFF. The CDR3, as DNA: TGTGCCAGCAGCTCTTCTAGCGGGAGTGTGGGGGAGCTGTTTTTT.

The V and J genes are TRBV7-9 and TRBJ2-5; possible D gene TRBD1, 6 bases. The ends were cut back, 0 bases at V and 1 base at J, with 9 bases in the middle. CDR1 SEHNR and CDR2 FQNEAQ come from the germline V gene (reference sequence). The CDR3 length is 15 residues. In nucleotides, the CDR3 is TGTGCCAGCAGCTTAGCATTAGGGGGCCAAGAGACCCAGTACTTC. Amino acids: CASSLALGGQETQYF.

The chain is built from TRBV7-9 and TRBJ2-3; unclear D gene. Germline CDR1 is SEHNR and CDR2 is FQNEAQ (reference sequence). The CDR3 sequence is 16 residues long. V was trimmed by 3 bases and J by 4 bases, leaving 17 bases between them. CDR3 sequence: CASSLSMVASPDTQYF. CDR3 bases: TGTGCCAGCAGCTTGAGTATGGTTGCATCCCCAGATACGCAGTATTTT.

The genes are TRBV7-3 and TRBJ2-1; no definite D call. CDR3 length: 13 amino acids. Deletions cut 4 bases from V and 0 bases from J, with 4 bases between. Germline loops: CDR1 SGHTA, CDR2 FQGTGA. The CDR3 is CASSYTSYNEQFF. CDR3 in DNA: TGTGCCAGCAGCTACACCTCCTACAATGAGCAGTTCTTC.

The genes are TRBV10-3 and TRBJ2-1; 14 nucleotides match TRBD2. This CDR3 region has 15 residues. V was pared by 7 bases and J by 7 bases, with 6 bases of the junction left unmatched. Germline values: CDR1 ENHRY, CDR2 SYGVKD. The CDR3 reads CAITPGTSGGNEQFF. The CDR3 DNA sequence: TGTGCCATCACCCCCGGGACTAGCGGGGGTAATGAGCAGTTCTTC.

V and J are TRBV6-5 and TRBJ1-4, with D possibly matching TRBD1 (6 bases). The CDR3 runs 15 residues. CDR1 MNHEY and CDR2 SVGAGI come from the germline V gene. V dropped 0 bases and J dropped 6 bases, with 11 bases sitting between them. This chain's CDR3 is CASSYSLRTDEKLFF. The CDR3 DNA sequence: TGTGCCAGCAGTTACTCGCTTCGGACAGATGAAAAACTGTTTTTT.

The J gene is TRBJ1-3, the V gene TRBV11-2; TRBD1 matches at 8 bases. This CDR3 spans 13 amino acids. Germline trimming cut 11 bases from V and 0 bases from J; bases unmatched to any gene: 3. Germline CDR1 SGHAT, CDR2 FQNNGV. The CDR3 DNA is TGTGCCGCAGGGGGCTTCTCTGGAAACACCATATATTTT. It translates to CAAGGFSGNTIYF.

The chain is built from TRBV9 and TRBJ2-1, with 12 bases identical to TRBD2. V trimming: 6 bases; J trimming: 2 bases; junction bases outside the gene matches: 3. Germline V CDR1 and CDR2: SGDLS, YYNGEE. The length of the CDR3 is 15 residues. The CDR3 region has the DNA TGTGCCAGCACCCTAGCGGGGGGGGCCTACAATGAGCAGTTCTTC. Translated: CASTLAGGAYNEQFF.

The CDR3 loop reads CASRPGGLESYNEQFF. Written as DNA, the CDR3 is TGTGCCAGCAGACCTGGGGGACTAGAGTCCTACAATGAGCAGTTCTTC. The chain has TRBV11-2 and TRBJ2-1, with 8 bases matching TRBD2. This CDR3 region has 16 residues. V shed 6 bases and J 1 base; nucleotides not matched to a gene: 8. Per the germline V gene, CDR1 is SGHAT and CDR2 is FQNNGV.

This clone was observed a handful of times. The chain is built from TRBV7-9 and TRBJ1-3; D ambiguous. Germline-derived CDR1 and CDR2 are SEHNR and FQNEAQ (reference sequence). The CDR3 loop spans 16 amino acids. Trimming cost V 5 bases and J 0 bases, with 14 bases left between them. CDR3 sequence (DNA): TGTGCCAGCAGCCCGGTGGTTTCATTCTCTGGAAACACCATATATTTT. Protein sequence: CASSPVVSFSGNTIYF.

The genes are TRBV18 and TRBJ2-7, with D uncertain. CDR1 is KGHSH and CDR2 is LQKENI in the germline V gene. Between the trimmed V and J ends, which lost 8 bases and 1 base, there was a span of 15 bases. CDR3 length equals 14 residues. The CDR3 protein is CASTRPSTSYEQYF. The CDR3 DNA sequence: TGTGCCAGCACGAGGCCCTCAACATCCTACGAGCAGTACTTC.

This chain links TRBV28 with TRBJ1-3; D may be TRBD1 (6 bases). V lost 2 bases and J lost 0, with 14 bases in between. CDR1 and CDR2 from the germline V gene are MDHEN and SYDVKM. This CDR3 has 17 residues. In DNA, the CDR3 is TGTGCCAGCAGTTTAACCTCGACAGGCTTCTCTGGAAACACCATATATTTT. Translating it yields CASSLTSTGFSGNTIYF. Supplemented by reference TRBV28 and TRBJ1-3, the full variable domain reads DVKVTQSSRYLVKRTGEKVFLECVQDMDHENMFWYRQDPGLGLRLIYFSYDVKMKEKGDIPEGYSVSREKKERFSLILESASTNQTSMYLCASSLTSTGFSGNTIYFGEGSWLTVV.

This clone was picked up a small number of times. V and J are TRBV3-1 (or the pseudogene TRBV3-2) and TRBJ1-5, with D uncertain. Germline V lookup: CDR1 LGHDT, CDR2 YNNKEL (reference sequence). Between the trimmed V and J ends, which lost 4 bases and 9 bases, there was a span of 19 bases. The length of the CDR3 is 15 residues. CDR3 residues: CASSPYGGGRGPQHF. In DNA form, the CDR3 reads TGTGCCAGCAGCCCGTACGGAGGTGGGAGAGGGCCCCAGCATTTT.

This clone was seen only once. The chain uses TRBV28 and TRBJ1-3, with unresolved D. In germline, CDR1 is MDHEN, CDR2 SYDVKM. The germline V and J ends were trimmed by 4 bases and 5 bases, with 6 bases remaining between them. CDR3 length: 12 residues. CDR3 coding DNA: TGTGCCAGCAGTTCTAGGAGAAACACCATATATTTT. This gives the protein CASSSRRNTIYF.

This CDR3 is CAWSVQGFEQYF. The CDR3 region has the DNA TGTGCCTGGAGCGTACAGGGATTCGAGCAGTACTTC. The chain has TRBV30 and TRBJ2-7; D possibly corresponds to TRBD1 (6 bases). V shed 3 bases and J shed 6 bases, with 12 bases lying between them. CDR3 length equals 12 residues. The V gene's germline CDR1 is GTSNPN and CDR2 SVGIG (reference sequence).

This chain's CDR3 is CASSLTGQGNGYTF. In DNA form, the CDR3 reads TGTGCCAGCAGTTTAACCGGACAGGGTAATGGCTACACCTTC. This sequence joins TRBV28 and TRBJ1-2, with 8 nucleotides matching TRBD1. Unmatched junction bases numbered 5, after V lost 2 bases and J lost 6 bases. CDR3 length equals 14 residues. Germline-derived CDR1 and CDR2 are MDHEN and SYDVKM.